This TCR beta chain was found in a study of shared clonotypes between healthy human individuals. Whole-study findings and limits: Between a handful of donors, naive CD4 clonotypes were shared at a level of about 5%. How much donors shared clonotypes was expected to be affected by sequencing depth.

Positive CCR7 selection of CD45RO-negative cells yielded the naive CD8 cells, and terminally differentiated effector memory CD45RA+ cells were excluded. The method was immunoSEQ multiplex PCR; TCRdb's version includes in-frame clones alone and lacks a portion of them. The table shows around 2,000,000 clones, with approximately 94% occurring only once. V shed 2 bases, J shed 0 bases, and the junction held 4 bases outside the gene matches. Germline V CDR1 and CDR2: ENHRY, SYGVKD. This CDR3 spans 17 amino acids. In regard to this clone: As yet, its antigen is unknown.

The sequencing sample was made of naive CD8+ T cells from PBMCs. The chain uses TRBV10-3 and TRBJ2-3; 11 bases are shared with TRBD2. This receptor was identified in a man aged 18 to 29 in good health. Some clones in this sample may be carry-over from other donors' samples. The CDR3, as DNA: TGTGCCATCAGTGAGAGTAGGACTAGCGGGAGCACAGATACGCAGTATTTT. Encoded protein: CAISESRTSGSTDTQYF.